This T cell receptor (beta chain) came from a study of T-cell reconstitution after alpha-beta-depleted transplantation in children. Unique molecular identifiers were incorporated during preparation of the TCRbeta library. TCRdb processed the PCR reads anew with MiXCR; each CDR3 protein has one entry. The repertoire has approximately 150,000 distinct CDR3 sequences, roughly 9% of them found once; the top ten carry about a sixth. This clonotype has a count of ten or more. The ends were cut back, 2 bases at V and 5 bases at J, with 13 bases in the middle. The CDR3 runs 14 residues. The specimen comprised PBMCs, mostly from graft donor cells, sampled 180 days after TCRalphabeta/CD19-depleted stem cell transplant. This sequence joins TRBV12-3 or TRBV12-4 and TRBJ2-7; no reliable D call. The source is a female patient between 2 and 15 years old who had a stem cell transplant for congenital amegakaryocytic thrombocytopenia, so the T cells may come from the graft donor. CDR3 in amino acids: CASSLKRAAHEQYF. CDR3 DNA: TGTGCCAGCAGTTTAAAAAGGGCGGCGCACGAGCAGTACTTC.